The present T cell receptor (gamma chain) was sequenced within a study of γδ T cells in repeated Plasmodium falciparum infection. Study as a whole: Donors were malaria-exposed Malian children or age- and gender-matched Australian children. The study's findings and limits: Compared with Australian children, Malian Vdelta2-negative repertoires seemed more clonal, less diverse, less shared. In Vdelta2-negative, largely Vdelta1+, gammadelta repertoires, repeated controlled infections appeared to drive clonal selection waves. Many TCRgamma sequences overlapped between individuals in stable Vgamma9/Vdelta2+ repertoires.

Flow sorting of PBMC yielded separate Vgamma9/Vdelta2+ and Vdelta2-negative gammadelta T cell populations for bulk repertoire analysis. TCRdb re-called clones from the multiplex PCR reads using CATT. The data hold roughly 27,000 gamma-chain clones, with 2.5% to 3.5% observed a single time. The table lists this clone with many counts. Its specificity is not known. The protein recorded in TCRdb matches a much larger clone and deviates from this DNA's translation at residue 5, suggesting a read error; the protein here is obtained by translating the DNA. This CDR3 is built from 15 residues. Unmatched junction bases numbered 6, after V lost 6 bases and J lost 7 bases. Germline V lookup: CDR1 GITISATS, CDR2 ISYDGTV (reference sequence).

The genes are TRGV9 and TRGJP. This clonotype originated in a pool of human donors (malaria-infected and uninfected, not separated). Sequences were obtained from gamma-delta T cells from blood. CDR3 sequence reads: CALWPRELGKKIKVF. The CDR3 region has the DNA TGTGCCTTGTGGCCTCGGGAGTTGGGCAAAAAAATCAAGGTATTT.